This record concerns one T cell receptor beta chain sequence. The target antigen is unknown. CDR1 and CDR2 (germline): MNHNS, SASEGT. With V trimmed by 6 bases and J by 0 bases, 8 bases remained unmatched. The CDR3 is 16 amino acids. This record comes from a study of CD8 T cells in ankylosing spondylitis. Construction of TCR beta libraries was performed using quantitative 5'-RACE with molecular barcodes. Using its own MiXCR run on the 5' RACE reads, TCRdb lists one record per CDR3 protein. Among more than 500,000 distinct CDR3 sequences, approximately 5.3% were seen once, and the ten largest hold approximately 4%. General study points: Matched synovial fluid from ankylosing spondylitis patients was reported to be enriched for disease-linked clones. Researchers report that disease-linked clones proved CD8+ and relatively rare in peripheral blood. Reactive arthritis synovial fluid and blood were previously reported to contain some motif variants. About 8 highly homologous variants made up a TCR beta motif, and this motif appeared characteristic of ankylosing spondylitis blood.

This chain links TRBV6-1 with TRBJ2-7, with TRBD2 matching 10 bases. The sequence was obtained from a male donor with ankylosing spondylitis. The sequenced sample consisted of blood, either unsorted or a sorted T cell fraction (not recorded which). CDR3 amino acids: CASSPQLAGTSYEQYF. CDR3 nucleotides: TGTGCCAGCAGCCCCCAACTAGCGGGGACCTCCTACGAGCAGTACTTC.